What follows are 22 T cell receptor beta chains derived from one specimen sequenced in a study of Ad26.COV2.S vaccination and SARS-CoV-2 variants. As for treatment: roughly 20 received Ad26.COV2.S at low or high dose, single or two shots; 5 received placebo; per-sample allocation not given. Sampling happened 63 days after the first vaccine or placebo injection. Sequencing was performed with immunoSEQ multiplex PCR; in TCRdb, only in-frame clones are kept and a portion is missing. The sample has roughly 400,000 clones, 80% to 95% seen once. The sequenced sample was peripheral blood, obtained in a trial of Ad26.COV2.S vaccine versus placebo. All receptors come from a person between 18 and 60 years old who received the Ad26.COV2.S COVID-19 vaccine or a placebo.

The gene calls are TRBV7-3 and TRBJ1-2; D unresolved. The CDR3 has 14 residues. Trimming stripped 5 bases from V and 4 bases from J, with 14 bases between. Germline lookup yields CDR1 SGHTA and CDR2 FQGTGA. The CDR3: CASSPTPDRYGYTF. The CDR3 coding sequence is TGTGCCAGCAGCCCTACCCCCGACCGCTATGGCTACACCTTC.

The V gene is TRBV11-2, the J gene TRBJ2-7, with 8 bases identical to TRBD2. Germline CDR1 and CDR2: SGHAT and FQNNGV. CDR3 length equals 17 residues. Trimming at V came to 0 bases and at J to 2 bases, leaving 9 bases not matched to a gene. CDR3 region: CASSLDGVLAEPYEQYF. As DNA, the CDR3 is TGTGCCAGCAGCTTAGATGGGGTACTAGCGGAGCCCTACGAGCAGTACTTC. The full variable domain, in which reference TRBV11-2 and TRBJ2-7 provide the parts outside the CDR3, is EAGVAQSPRYKIIEKRQSVAFWCNPISGHATLYWYQQILGQGPKLLIQFQNNGVVDDSQLPKDRFSAERLKGVDSTLKIQPAKLEDSAVYLCASSLDGVLAEPYEQYFGPGTRLTVT.

This clone was counted a single time. This chain joins TRBV7-9 and TRBJ2-2; D call uncertain. The germline gives CDR1 SEHNR, CDR2 FQNEAQ (reference sequence). The length of the CDR3 is 13 residues. V gave up 5 bases and J gave up 4 bases, with 8 bases separating them. CDR3 region: CASSPRATGELFF. Written as DNA, the CDR3 is TGTGCCAGCAGCCCCCGGGCCACCGGGGAGCTGTTTTTT.

The chain joins TRBV5-1 to TRBJ2-3; D possibly matches TRBD1 or TRBD2 (5 bases each). Trimming stripped 4 bases from V and 6 bases from J, with 12 bases between. The CDR3 consists of 13 residues. Germline assignment: CDR1 SGHRS and CDR2 YFSETQ. CDR3 protein: CASSPGRVDTQYF. The CDR3 DNA is TGCGCCAGCAGCCCGGGACGGGTGGATACGCAGTATTTT.

The rearrangement links TRBV19 to TRBJ1-5; D possibly corresponds to TRBD1 (5 bases). Germline assignment: CDR1 LNHDA and CDR2 SQIVND (reference sequence). The CDR3 totals 19 residues. The ends were cut back, 0 bases at V and 0 bases at J, with 18 bases in the middle. CDR3 protein: CASSIEVHRMGYSNQPQHF. The CDR3 DNA reads as TGTGCCAGTAGTATAGAAGTTCACAGGATGGGCTATAGCAATCAGCCCCAGCATTTT. The variable domain in full, with the rest retrieved from reference TRBV19 and TRBJ1-5, is DGGITQSPKYLFRKEGQNVTLSCEQNLNHDAMYWYRQDPGQGLRLIYYSQIVNDFQKGDIAEGYSVSREKKESFPLTVTSAQKNPTAFYLCASSIEVHRMGYSNQPQHFGDGTRLSIL.

The chain uses TRBV19 and TRBJ1-5, with D unclear. V dropped 6 bases and J dropped 11 bases, with 17 bases sitting between them. CDR3 length equals 13 residues. CDR1 is LNHDA and CDR2 is SQIVND in the germline V gene (reference sequence). CDR3 amino acids: CASRVGMDAAQHF. The CDR3 DNA sequence: TGTGCCAGTAGGGTGGGCATGGACGCGGCCCAGCATTTT.

This clone was counted only a few times. This chain uses TRBV10-3 with TRBJ2-7, with TRBD2 matching 8 bases. V was clipped by 2 bases and J by 3 bases; unmatched bases: 6. CDR3 length equals 15 residues. Germline values: CDR1 ENHRY, CDR2 SYGVKD. As DNA, the CDR3 is TGTGCCATCAGTGAGAAAGCGGGAGAAGGCTACGAGCAGTACTTC. Residues: CAISEKAGEGYEQYF.

The rearrangement links TRBV10-2 to TRBJ2-1; TRBD2 matches 7 bases. The CDR3 contains 14 residues. Germline V gene data show CDR1 as WSHSY and CDR2 as SAAADI. With 7 bases clipped from V and 7 bases from J, the junction kept 10 bases outside the gene matches. CDR3 sequence: CASTRAGIKNEQFF. CDR3 nucleotide sequence: TGCGCCAGCACTCGAGCGGGAATAAAGAATGAGCAGTTCTTC.

This chain links TRBV19 with TRBJ2-1; TRBD2 aligns across 10 bases. This CDR3 contains 14 residues. The trim removed 8 bases at V and 10 bases at J, leaving 11 bases unmatched. Per germline, CDR1 LNHDA and CDR2 SQIVND (reference sequence). The CDR3 sequence is CASQPGLAREEQFF. Written as DNA, the CDR3 is TGTGCCAGTCAACCGGGACTAGCGAGAGAGGAGCAGTTCTTC.

The rearrangement joins TRBV7-2 to TRBJ2-1; 16 nucleotides line up with TRBD2. The CDR3 loop spans 15 amino acids. V dropped 4 bases and J dropped 15; count of bases not matched to a gene: 9. Per germline, CDR1 SGHTA and CDR2 FQGNSA. The CDR3 region has the DNA TGTGCCAGCAGCTCCCCCGGGACTAGCGGGAGGGAGGGGTTCTTC. The encoded protein is CASSSPGTSGREGFF.

The rearrangement uses TRBV6-2 or TRBV6-3 and TRBJ2-5; TRBD2 agrees at 9 bases. This CDR3 region has 15 residues. Germline V gene sequence: CDR1 MNHEY, CDR2 SVGEGT. V lost 5 bases to trimming and J lost 1 base; unmatched junction nucleotides: 5. The CDR3 reads CASSISGGPQETQYF. CDR3 DNA: TGTGCCAGCAGTATCAGCGGGGGGCCCCAAGAGACCCAGTACTTC.

The chain is built from TRBV11-3 and TRBJ2-5; maybe TRBD2 (6 bases). Deletions cut 0 bases from V and 5 bases from J, with 13 bases between. The CDR3 totals 15 residues. Per germline, CDR1 SGHNT and CDR2 YENEEA. In nucleotides, the CDR3 is TGTGCCAGCAGCTTAGATGGAGGGTCGTGGGAGACCCAGTACTTC. Translated, it gives CASSLDGGSWETQYF.

The chain recombines TRBV5-4 with TRBJ2-6; D ambiguous. The CDR3 extends over 16 amino acids. V lost 0 bases and J 0 bases, leaving 7 bases between the germline ends. Germline CDR1 reads SGHNT; CDR2 reads YYREEE (reference sequence). The CDR3 DNA sequence: TGTGCCAGCAGCTTGGACGGTTACTCTGGGGCCAACGTCCTGACTTTC. The encoded protein is CASSLDGYSGANVLTF.

The CDR3 nucleotides are TGTGCCAGCAGCTTAGAAGGGGTTAGCAATCAGCCCCAGCATTTT. This translates into CASSLEGVSNQPQHF. The genes are TRBV7-2 and TRBJ1-5; TRBD1 might be the D (5 bases). The CDR3 totals 15 residues. Germline V gene lookup returns CDR1 SGHTA and CDR2 FQGNSA. Between the trimmed V and J ends, which lost 1 base and 0 bases, there was a span of 7 bases.

V usage is TRBV10-3 and J usage is TRBJ2-5; TRBD1 aligns across 7 bases. CDR1 is ENHRY, CDR2 SYGVKD, per germline. V was pared by 4 bases and J by 4 bases, with 6 bases of the junction left unmatched. The CDR3 extends over 14 amino acids. In DNA, the CDR3 is TGTGCCATCAGTGCTTTGAGGGGGCCAGAGACCCAGTACTTC. Protein sequence: CAISALRGPETQYF.

The rearrangement uses TRBV6-6 and TRBJ1-2; no clear D gene. CDR3 size: 12 residues. V was trimmed by 2 bases and J by 6 bases, leaving 7 bases between them. The germline V gene encodes CDR1 MNHNY and CDR2 SVGAGI (reference sequence). CDR3 residues: CASSYGQDGYTF. For the CDR3, the DNA is TGTGCCAGCAGTTACGGGCAGGATGGCTACACCTTC.

The DNA for the CDR3 is TGTGCCAGTAGGCGGGAGGGGATAACCGGGGAGCTGTTTTTT. It encodes CASRREGITGELFF. V gene TRBV19 combines with J gene TRBJ2-2; 9 positions match TRBD2. The CDR3 sequence is 14 residues long. After removal of 6 bases from V and 5 bases from J, the junction contained 4 bases not matched to a gene. The germline gives CDR1 LNHDA, CDR2 SQIVND (reference sequence).

The chain carries TRBV19 and TRBJ1-5; tentatively, D is TRBD1 (6 bases). V was clipped by 5 bases and J by 5 bases, with 10 bases between them. The length of the CDR3 is 13 residues. In germline, CDR1 is LNHDA, CDR2 SQIVND (reference sequence). Here the CDR3 DNA reads TGTGCCAGTAGTGCAGGGGCCCATCAGCCCCAGCATTTT. It yields the protein CASSAGAHQPQHF. The full variable domain, completed using reference TRBV19 and TRBJ1-5, is DGGITQSPKYLFRKEGQNVTLSCEQNLNHDAMYWYRQDPGQGLRLIYYSQIVNDFQKGDIAEGYSVSREKKESFPLTVTSAQKNPTAFYLCASSAGAHQPQHFGDGTRLSIL.

The V gene is TRBV2, the J gene TRBJ2-7, with 8 bases that match TRBD1. V trimming: 6 bases; J trimming: 2 bases; junction bases outside the gene matches: 15. This CDR3 is 17 amino acids long. Germline V gene sequence: CDR1 SNHLY, CDR2 FYNNEI. This CDR3 reads CASSPQAGQGGPYEQYF. In DNA, the CDR3 is TGTGCCAGCAGCCCTCAAGCTGGACAGGGAGGTCCCTACGAGCAGTACTTC.

The chain employs TRBV28 and TRBJ2-1, with TRBD2 identical over 11 bases. Germline V gives CDR1 MDHEN, CDR2 SYDVKM. V lost 7 bases to trimming and J lost 7 bases; unmatched junction nucleotides: 9. The CDR3 is made up of 15 amino acids. Written as DNA, the CDR3 is TGTGCCAGCACGGAAACTAGCGGGAGAGTGAATGAGCAGTTCTTC. It codes for CASTETSGRVNEQFF.

The chain joins TRBV5-1 to TRBJ2-2; 10 nucleotides align to TRBD2. The germline CDR1 and CDR2 sequences are SGHRS and YFSETQ. The CDR3 is made up of 16 amino acids. Trimming took 3 bases from V and 5 from J; bases not matched to a gene: 7. This CDR3 is CASSSSGRARTGELFF. As DNA, the CDR3 is TGCGCCAGCAGCTCCAGCGGGAGGGCGAGGACCGGGGAGCTGTTTTTT. Together with reference TRBV5-1 and TRBJ2-2, the CDR3 gives the full variable domain: KAGVTQTPRYLIKTRGQQVTLSCSPISGHRSVSWYQQTPGQGLQFLFEYFSETQRNKGNFPGRFSGRQFSNSRSEMNVSTLELGDSALYLCASSSSGRARTGELFFGEGSRLTVL.

J is TRBJ1-5 and V is TRBV5-6; the D is unclear. Germline lookup yields CDR1 SGHDT and CDR2 YYEEEE. This CDR3 spans 14 amino acids. With 4 bases removed from V and 0 bases from J, the gap between germline ends came to 8 bases. CDR3 coding DNA: TGTGCCAGCAGCCTGGGGTTTAGCAATCAGCCCCAGCATTTT. It encodes CASSLGFSNQPQHF.